These 8 T cell receptor beta chains were sequenced from one sample in a study of Tregs in tolerant kidney transplant recipients. These receptors' targets are unknown. Clones were read by immunoSEQ multiplex PCR, and TCRdb kept only the in-frame ones, dropping some. The profile covers tens of thousands of clones, with around 95% appearing a single time and 0.3% to 0.45% taken by the ten largest. Sequencing was performed on Tregs from blood cultured with allogeneic cells. These receptors were obtained from a human donor in good health.

The chain is built from TRBV15 and TRBJ2-3; perhaps TRBD2 as D (6 bases). CDR3 size: 16 residues. The ends were cut back, 5 bases at V and 1 base at J, with 16 bases in the middle. The germline gives CDR1 LNHNV, CDR2 YYDKDF (reference sequence). CDR3 nucleotides: TGTGCCACCAGCGGATTACGGGCTAGCGGCACAGATACGCAGTATTTT. Protein: CATSGLRASGTDTQYF.

V gene TRBV7-9 combines with J gene TRBJ1-5, with TRBD1 identical over 7 bases. CDR3 length: 16 residues. V shed 1 base, J shed 6 bases, and the junction held 9 bases outside the gene matches. CDR1 SEHNR and CDR2 FQNEAQ come from the germline V gene (reference sequence). CDR3: CASSLGGRGYAQPQHF. The CDR3 region has the DNA TGTGCCAGCAGCTTAGGTGGCAGGGGGTATGCTCAGCCCCAGCATTTT.

The chain uses TRBV15 and TRBJ2-3, with D perhaps TRBD2 (6 bases). Germline CDR1 LNHNV, CDR2 YYDKDF (reference sequence). The CDR3 spans 18 residues. V lost 0 bases and J 1 base, leaving 17 bases between the germline ends. CDR3 residues: CATSRDHRRARGTDTQYF. The CDR3 nucleotides are TGTGCCACCAGCAGAGATCACAGGAGGGCGAGAGGCACAGATACGCAGTATTTT.

This chain joins TRBV7-2 and TRBJ1-2; D call uncertain. Looked up from germline, CDR1 is SGHTA and CDR2 is FQGNSA. V was trimmed by 5 bases and J by 6 bases, leaving 13 bases between them. The CDR3 totals 13 residues. The chain's CDR3 is CASSPTHWDGYTF. For the CDR3, the DNA is TGTGCCAGCAGCCCGACCCACTGGGATGGCTACACCTTC.

This chain joins TRBV19 and TRBJ2-1, with TRBD2 matching 8 bases. Per germline, CDR1 LNHDA and CDR2 SQIVND (reference sequence). The CDR3 has 15 residues. Unmatched junction bases numbered 3, after V lost 3 bases and J lost 2 bases. The CDR3 sequence is CASSITGGAYNEQFF. The DNA for the CDR3 is TGTGCCAGTAGTATTACGGGAGGGGCCTACAATGAGCAGTTCTTC.

The CDR3 here is CASSQEQGGKNIQYF. The CDR3 DNA reads as TGTGCCAGCAGCCAAGAGCAGGGGGGAAAAAACATTCAGTACTTC. The chain is built from TRBV14 and TRBJ2-4; possibly TRBD1 for D (7 bases). Per germline, CDR1 SGHDN and CDR2 FVKESK. Trimming took 0 bases from V and 4 from J, leaving 10 bases between them. This CDR3 is 15 amino acids long.

The CDR3, as DNA: TGCAGCGTCGAGAGGGGTGCGAACACCGGGGAGCTGTTTTTT. This encodes CSVERGANTGELFF. The chain uses TRBV29-1 and TRBJ2-2; either TRBD1 or TRBD2 may fit D (5 bases each). The V gene lost 6 bases and the J gene lost 0 bases, with 11 bases spanning the gap. This CDR3 spans 14 amino acids. Germline assignment: CDR1 SQVTM and CDR2 ANQGSEA.

This chain uses TRBV18 with TRBJ1-1, with D possibly matching TRBD1 (6 bases). The V end was cut by 5 bases, the J end by 1 base, with 8 bases between. The germline gives CDR1 KGHSH, CDR2 LQKENI. This CDR3 has 13 residues. In DNA form, the CDR3 reads TGTGCCAGCTCAACGGACAGGAACACTGAAGCTTTCTTT. Protein: CASSTDRNTEAFF.